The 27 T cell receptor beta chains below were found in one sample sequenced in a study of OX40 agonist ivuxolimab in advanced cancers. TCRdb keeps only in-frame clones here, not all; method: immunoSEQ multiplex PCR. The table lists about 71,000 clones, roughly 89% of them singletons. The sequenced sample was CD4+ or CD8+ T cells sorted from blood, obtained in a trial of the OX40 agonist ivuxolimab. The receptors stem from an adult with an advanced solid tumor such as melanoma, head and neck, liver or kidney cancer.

The CDR3 DNA sequence: TGCGCCAGCAGCTTGGAGGGGTCGGAGAGGAGCTATGGCTACACCTTC. This gives the protein CASSLEGSERSYGYTF. The chain uses TRBV5-1 and TRBJ1-2; weak D call: TRBD1 (5 bases). Germline CDR1 reads SGHRS; CDR2 reads YFSETQ. The CDR3 consists of 16 residues. The V and J ends lost 0 bases and 4 bases respectively, with 16 bases between them.

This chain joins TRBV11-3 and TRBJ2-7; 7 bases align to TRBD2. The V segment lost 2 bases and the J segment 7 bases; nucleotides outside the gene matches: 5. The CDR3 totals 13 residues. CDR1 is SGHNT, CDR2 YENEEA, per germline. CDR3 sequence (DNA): TGTGCCAGCAGCTTATTGGCTAGCGGAGAGCAGTACTTC. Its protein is CASSLLASGEQYF. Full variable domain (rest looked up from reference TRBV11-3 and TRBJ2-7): EAGVVQSPRYKIIEKKQPVAFWCNPISGHNTLYWYLQNLGQGPELLIRYENEEAVDDSQLPKDRFSAERLKGVDSTLKIQPAELGDSAVYLCASSLLASGEQYFGPGTRLTVT.

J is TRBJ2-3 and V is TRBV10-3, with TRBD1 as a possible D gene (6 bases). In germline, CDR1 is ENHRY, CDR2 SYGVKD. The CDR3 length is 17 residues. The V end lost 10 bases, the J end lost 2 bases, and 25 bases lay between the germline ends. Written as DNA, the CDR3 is TGTGCCACCACTATATCGCACCGGGACACGCACACAGATACGCAGTATTTT. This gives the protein CATTISHRDTHTDTQYF.

The CDR3 nucleotides are TGCGCCAGCAGCCTTCGCCGCACAGATACGCAGTATTTT. As protein: CASSLRRTDTQYF. V usage is TRBV5-1 and J usage is TRBJ2-3; unclear D gene. Germline V gene sequence: CDR1 SGHRS, CDR2 YFSETQ. This CDR3 is 13 amino acids long. V was cut by 4 bases and J by 1 base, with 7 bases left in between. Based on the CDR3 plus reference TRBV5-1 and TRBJ2-3, the full variable domain is KAGVTQTPRYLIKTRGQQVTLSCSPISGHRSVSWYQQTPGQGLQFLFEYFSETQRNKGNFPGRFSGRQFSNSRSEMNVSTLELGDSALYLCASSLRRTDTQYFGPGTRLTVL.

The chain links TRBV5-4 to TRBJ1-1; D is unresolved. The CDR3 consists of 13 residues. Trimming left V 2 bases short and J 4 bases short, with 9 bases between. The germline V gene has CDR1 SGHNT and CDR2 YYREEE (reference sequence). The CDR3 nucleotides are TGTGCCAGCAGCTTTTTACAGTCCACTGAAGCTTTCTTT. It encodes CASSFLQSTEAFF.

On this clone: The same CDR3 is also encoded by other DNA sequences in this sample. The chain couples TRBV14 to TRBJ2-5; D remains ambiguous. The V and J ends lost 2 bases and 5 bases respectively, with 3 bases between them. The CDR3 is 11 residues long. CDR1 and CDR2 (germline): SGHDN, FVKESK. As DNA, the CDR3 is TGTGCCAGCAGCCAACAGGAGACCCAGTACTTC. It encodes CASSQQETQYF.

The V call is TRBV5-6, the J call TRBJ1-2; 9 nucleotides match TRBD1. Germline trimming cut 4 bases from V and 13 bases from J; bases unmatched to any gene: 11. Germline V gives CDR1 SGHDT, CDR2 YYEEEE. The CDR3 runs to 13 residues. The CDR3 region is CASSPTRDRAITF. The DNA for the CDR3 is TGTGCCAGCAGCCCTACCCGGGACAGGGCAATCACCTTC.

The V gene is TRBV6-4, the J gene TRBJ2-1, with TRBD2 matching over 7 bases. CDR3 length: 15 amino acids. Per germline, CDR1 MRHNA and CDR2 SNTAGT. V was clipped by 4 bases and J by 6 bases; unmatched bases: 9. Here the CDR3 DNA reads TGTGCCAGCAGTGGGGAGGGAGGGAGTCTCAATGAGCAGTTCTTC. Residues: CASSGEGGSLNEQFF.

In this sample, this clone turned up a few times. The CDR3 is CASSLVQGGQPQHF. The CDR3 DNA follows: TGTGCCAGCAGCTTAGTTCAGGGGGGACAGCCCCAGCATTTT. The chain is built from TRBV7-2 and TRBJ1-5, with 7 positions matching TRBD1. The CDR3 has 14 amino acids. Trimming at V came to 1 base and at J to 7 bases, leaving 4 bases not matched to a gene. Germline V gene lookup returns CDR1 SGHTA and CDR2 FQGNSA.

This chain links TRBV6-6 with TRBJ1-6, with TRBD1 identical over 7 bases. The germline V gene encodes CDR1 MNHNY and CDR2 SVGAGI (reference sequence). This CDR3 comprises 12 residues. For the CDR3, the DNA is TGTACTCGGGGGACAGATAATTCACCCCTCCACTTT. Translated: CTRGTDNSPLHF.

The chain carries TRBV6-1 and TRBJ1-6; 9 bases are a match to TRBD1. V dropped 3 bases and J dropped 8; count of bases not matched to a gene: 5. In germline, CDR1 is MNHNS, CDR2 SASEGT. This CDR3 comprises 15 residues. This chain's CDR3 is CASSDTGQGDSPLHF. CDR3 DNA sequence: TGTGCCAGCAGTGATACGGGACAGGGCGATTCACCCCTCCACTTT.

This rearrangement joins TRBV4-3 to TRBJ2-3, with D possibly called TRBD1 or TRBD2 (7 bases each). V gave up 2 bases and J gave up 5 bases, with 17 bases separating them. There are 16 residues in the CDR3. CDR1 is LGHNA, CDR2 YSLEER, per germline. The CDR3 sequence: CASSQTPGRGGDTQYF. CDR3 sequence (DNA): TGCGCCAGCAGCCAAACCCCTGGCAGGGGGGGAGATACGCAGTATTTT.

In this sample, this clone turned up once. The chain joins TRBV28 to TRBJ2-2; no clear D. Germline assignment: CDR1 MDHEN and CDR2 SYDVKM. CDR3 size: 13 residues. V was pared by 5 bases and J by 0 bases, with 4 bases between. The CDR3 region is CASSPSNTGELFF. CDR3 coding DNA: TGTGCCAGCAGTCCCTCGAACACCGGGGAGCTGTTTTTT.

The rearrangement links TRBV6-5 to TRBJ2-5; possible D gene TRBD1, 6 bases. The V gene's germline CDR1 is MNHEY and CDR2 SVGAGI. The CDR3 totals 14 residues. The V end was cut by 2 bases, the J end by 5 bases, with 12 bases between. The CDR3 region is CASSYQGPGETQYF. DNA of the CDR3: TGTGCCAGCAGTTACCAGGGGCCAGGGGAGACCCAGTACTTC.

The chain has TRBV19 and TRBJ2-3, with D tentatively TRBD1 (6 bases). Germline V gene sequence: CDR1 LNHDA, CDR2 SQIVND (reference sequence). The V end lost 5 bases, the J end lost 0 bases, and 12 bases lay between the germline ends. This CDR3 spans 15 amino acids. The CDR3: CASSLNRASTDTQYF. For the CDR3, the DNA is TGTGCCAGTAGTCTTAACAGGGCTAGCACAGATACGCAGTATTTT. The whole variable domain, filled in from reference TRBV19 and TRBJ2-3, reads DGGITQSPKYLFRKEGQNVTLSCEQNLNHDAMYWYRQDPGQGLRLIYYSQIVNDFQKGDIAEGYSVSREKKESFPLTVTSAQKNPTAFYLCASSLNRASTDTQYFGPGTRLTVL.

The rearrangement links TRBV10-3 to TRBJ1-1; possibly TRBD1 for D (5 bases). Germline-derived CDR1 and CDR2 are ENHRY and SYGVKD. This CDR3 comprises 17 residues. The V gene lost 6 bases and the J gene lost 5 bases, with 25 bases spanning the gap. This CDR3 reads CAISSEGSRGEGTEAFF. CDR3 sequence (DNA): TGTGCCATCAGCAGCGAGGGTTCTAGGGGAGAGGGGACTGAAGCTTTCTTT.

Here the CDR3 DNA reads TGTGCCAGCAGCCCGTACGGGGAGAAAAACATTCAGTACTTC. Residues: CASSPYGEKNIQYF. The genes are TRBV7-2 and TRBJ2-4, with D possibly TRBD2 on 5 matching bases. V was shortened by 5 bases and J by 4 bases, with 12 bases between the two germline ends. Germline V gives CDR1 SGHTA, CDR2 FQGNSA. The CDR3 consists of 14 residues.

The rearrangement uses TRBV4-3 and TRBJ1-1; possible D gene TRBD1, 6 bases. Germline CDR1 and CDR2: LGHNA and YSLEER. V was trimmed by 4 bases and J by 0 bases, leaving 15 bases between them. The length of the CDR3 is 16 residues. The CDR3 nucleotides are TGCGCCAGCAGCCCCAAGAAAGGGACACTGAACACTGAAGCTTTCTTT. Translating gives CASSPKKGTLNTEAFF.

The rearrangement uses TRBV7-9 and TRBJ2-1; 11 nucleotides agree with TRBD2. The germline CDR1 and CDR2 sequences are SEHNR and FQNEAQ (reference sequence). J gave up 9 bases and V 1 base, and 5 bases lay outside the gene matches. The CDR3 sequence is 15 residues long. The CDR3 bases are TGTGCCAGCAGCTTAGTAGCGGGAGGGAGTACTGAGCAGTTCTTC. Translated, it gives CASSLVAGGSTEQFF.

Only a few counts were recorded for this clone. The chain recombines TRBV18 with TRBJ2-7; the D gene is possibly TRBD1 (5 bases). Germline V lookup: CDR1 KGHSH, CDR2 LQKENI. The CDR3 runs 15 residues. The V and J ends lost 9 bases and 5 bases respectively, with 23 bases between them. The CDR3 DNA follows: TGTGCCAGTCAAGGGGCGGTAAGAATTCCGAACGAGCAGTACTTC. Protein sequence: CASQGAVRIPNEQYF.

CDR3 region: CATSRDYSVAGNEQFF. CDR3 nucleotides: TGTGCCACCAGCAGAGATTACAGCGTAGCGGGGAATGAGCAGTTCTTC. This chain joins TRBV15 and TRBJ2-1; TRBD2 matches 8 bases. From germline, CDR1 is LNHNV and CDR2 YYDKDF (reference sequence). The CDR3 has 16 amino acids. V lost 0 bases and J lost 7; bases outside the gene matches: 8.

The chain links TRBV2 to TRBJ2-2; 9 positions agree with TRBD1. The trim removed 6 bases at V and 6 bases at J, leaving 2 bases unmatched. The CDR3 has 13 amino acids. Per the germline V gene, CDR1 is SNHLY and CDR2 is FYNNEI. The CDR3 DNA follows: TGTGCCAGCAGGGGACAGGGATCCGGGGAGCTGTTTTTT. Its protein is CASRGQGSGELFF.

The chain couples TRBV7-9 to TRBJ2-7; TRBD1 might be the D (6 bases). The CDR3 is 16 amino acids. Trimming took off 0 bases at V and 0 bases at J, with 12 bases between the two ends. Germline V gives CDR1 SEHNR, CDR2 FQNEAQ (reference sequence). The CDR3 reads CASSLAIGGGSYEQYF. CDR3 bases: TGTGCCAGCAGCTTAGCGATAGGGGGTGGCTCCTACGAGCAGTACTTC.

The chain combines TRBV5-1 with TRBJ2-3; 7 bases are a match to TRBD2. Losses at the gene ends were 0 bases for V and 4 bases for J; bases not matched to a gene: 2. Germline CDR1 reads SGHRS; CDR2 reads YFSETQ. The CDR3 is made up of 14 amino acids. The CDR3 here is CASSLDGLADTQYF. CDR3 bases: TGCGCCAGCAGCTTGGACGGACTAGCAGATACGCAGTATTTT.

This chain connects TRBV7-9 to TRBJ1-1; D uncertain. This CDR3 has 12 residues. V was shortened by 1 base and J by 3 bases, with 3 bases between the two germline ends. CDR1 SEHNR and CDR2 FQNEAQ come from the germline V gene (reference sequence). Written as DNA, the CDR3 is TGTGCCAGCAGCTTAGAGGACACTGAAGCTTTCTTT. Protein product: CASSLEDTEAFF.

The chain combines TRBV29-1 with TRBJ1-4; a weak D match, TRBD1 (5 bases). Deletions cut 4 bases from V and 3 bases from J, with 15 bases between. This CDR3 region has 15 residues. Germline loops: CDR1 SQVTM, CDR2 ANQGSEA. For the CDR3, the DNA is TGCAGCGTTGCAGGGACCGAAACTTCTAATGAAAAACTGTTTTTT. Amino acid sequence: CSVAGTETSNEKLFF.

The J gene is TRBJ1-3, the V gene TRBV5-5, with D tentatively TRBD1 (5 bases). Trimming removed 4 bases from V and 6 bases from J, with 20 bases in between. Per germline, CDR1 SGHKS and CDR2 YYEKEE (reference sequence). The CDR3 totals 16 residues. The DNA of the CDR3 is TGTGCCAGCAGCGCGGGACGACTGGGGATTCAAAACACCATATATTTT. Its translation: CASSAGRLGIQNTIYF. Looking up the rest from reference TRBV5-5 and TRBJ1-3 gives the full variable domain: DAGVTQSPTHLIKTRGQQVTLRCSPISGHKSVSWYQQVLGQGPQFIFQYYEKEERGRGNFPDRFSARQFPNYSSELNVNALLLGDSALYLCASSAGRLGIQNTIYFGEGSWLTVV.